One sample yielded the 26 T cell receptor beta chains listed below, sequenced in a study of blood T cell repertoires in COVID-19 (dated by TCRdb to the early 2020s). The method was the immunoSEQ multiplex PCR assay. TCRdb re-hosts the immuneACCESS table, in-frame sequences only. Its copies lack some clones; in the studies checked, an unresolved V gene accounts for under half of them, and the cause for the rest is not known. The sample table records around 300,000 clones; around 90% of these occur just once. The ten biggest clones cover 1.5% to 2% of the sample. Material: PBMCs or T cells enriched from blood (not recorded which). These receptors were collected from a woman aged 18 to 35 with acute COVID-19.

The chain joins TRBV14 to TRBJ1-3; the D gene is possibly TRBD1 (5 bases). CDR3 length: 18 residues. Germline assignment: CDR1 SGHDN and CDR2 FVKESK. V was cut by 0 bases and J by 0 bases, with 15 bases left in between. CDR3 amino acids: CASSQDILRGRSGNTIYF. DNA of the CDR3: TGTGCCAGCAGCCAAGATATTTTGCGGGGACGCTCTGGAAACACCATATATTTT.

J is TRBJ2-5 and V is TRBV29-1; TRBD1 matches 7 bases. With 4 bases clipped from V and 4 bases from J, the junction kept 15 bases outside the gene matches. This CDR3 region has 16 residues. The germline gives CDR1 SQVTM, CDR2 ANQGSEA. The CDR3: CSVGSRGFRTGETQYF. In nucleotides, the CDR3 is TGCAGCGTTGGGTCCAGGGGCTTTAGGACAGGAGAGACCCAGTACTTC.

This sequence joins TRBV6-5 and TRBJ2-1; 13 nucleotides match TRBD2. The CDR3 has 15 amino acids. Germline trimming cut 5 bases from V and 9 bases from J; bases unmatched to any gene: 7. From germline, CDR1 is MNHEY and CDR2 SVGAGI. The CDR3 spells CASSHGLAGDLEQFF. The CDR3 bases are TGTGCCAGCAGTCACGGACTAGCGGGAGATCTTGAGCAGTTCTTC.

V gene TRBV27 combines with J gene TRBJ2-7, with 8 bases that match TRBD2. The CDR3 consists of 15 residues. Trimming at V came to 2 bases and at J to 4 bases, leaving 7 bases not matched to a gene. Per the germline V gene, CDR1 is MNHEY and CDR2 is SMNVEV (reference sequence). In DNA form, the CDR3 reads TGTGCCAGCAGTTTAGGAAGCGGGAGACCTTACGAGCAGTACTTC. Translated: CASSLGSGRPYEQYF.

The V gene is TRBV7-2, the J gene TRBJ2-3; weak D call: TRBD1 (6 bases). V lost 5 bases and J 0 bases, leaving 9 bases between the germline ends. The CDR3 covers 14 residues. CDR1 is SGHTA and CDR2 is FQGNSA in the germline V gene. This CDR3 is CASSRDTSTDTQYF. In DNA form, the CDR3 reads TGTGCCAGCAGCCGGGACACTAGCACAGATACGCAGTATTTT.

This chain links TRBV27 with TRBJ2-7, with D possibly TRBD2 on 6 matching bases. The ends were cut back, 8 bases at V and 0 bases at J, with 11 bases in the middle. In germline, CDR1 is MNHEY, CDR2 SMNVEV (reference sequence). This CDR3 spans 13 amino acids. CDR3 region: CASAGTDSYEQYF. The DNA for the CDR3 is TGTGCCAGCGCCGGGACTGACTCCTACGAGCAGTACTTC.

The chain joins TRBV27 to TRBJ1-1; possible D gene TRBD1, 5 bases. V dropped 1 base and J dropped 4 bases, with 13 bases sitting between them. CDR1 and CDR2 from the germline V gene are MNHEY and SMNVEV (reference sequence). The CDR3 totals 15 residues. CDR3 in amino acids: CASSLYSGRSTEAFF. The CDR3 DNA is TGTGCCAGCAGTTTATACTCAGGGAGGTCCACTGAAGCTTTCTTT.

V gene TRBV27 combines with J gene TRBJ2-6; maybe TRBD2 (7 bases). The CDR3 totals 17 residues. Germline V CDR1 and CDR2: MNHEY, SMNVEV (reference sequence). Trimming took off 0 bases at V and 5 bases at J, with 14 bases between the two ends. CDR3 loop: CASSLSGGGVRANVLTF. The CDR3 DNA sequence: TGTGCCAGCAGTTTATCTGGCGGGGGCGTAAGGGCCAACGTCCTGACTTTC.

CDR3 in amino acids: CASLGDSGLAGFYEQYF. As DNA, the CDR3 is TGCGCCAGCTTGGGGGACAGTGGACTAGCGGGATTCTACGAGCAGTACTTC. The chain couples TRBV10-2 to TRBJ2-7; 12 nucleotides align to TRBD2. The CDR3 is made up of 17 amino acids. In germline, CDR1 is WSHSY, CDR2 SAAADI. The V and J ends lost 8 bases and 3 bases, in that order; junction bases with no gene match: 14.

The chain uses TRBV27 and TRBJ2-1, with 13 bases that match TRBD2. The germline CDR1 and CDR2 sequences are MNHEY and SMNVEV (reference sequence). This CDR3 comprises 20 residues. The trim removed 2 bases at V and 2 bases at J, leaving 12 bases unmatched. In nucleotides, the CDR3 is TGTGCCAGCAGTTTAAAACGCGGACTAGCGGGGGTGGGGCCCTACAATGAGCAGTTCTTC. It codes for CASSLKRGLAGVGPYNEQFF.

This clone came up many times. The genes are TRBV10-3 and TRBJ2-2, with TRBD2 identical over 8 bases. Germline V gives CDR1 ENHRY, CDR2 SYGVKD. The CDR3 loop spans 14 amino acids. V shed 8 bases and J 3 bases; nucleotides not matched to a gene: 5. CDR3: CAIGGAGDTGELFF. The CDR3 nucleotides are TGTGCCATCGGAGGAGCGGGAGACACCGGGGAGCTGTTTTTT.

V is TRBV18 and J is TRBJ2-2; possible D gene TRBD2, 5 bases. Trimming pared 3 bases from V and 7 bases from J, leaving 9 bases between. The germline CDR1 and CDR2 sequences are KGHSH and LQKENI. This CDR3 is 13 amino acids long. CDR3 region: CASSPGVGGELFF. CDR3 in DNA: TGTGCCAGCTCACCGGGAGTCGGCGGGGAGCTGTTTTTT.

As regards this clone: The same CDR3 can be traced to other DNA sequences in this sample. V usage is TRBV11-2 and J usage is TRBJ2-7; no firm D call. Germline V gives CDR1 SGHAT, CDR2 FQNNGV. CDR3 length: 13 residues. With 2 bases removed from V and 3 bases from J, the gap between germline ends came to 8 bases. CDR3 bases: TGTGCCAGCAGCTTACAGACAAGCTACGAGCAGTACTTC. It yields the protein CASSLQTSYEQYF. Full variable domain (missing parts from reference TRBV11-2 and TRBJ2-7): EAGVAQSPRYKIIEKRQSVAFWCNPISGHATLYWYQQILGQGPKLLIQFQNNGVVDDSQLPKDRFSAERLKGVDSTLKIQPAKLEDSAVYLCASSLQTSYEQYFGPGTRLTVT.

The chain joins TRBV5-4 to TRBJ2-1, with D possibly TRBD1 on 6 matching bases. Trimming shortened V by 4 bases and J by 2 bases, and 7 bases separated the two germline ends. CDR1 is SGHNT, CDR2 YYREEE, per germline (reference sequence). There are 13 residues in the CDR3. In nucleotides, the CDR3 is TGTGCCAGCAGCCGGGACACCTACAATGAGCAGTTCTTC. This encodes CASSRDTYNEQFF.

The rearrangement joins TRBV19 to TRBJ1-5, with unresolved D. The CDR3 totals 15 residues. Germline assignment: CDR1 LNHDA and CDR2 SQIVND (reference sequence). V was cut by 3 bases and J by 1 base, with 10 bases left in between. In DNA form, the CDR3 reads TGTGCCAGTAGTATCGCACTAGTGAGCAATCAGCCCCAGCATTTT. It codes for CASSIALVSNQPQHF.

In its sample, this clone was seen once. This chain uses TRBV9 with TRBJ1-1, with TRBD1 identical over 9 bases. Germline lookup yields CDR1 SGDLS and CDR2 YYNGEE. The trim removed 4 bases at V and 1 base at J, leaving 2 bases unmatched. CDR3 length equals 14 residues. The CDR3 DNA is TGTGCCAGCAGCCAGGGACAGGGGAACACTGAAGCTTTCTTT. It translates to CASSQGQGNTEAFF.

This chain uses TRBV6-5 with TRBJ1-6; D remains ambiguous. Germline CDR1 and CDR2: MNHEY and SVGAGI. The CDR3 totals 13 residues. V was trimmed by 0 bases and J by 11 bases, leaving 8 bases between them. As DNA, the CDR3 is TGTGCCAGCAGTTACTCCACAGTGACACCCCTCCACTTT. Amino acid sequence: CASSYSTVTPLHF.

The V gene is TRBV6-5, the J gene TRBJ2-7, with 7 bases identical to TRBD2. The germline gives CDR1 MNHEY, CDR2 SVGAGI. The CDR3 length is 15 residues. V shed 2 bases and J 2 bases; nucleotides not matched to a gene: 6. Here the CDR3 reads CASSYEAGAPYEQYF. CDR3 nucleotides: TGTGCCAGCAGTTACGAGGCGGGAGCCCCCTACGAGCAGTACTTC.

The CDR3 here is CASSILQGAGNTIYF. In DNA, the CDR3 is TGTGCCAGCAGTATCCTACAGGGAGCCGGAAACACCATATATTTT. V gene TRBV28 combines with J gene TRBJ1-3, with D tentatively TRBD1 (6 bases). The germline V and J ends were trimmed by 5 bases and 4 bases, with 15 bases remaining between them. Germline V gives CDR1 MDHEN, CDR2 SYDVKM. The CDR3 runs 15 residues. Full variable domain (rest looked up from reference TRBV28 and TRBJ1-3): DVKVTQSSRYLVKRTGEKVFLECVQDMDHENMFWYRQDPGLGLRLIYFSYDVKMKEKGDIPEGYSVSREKKERFSLILESASTNQTSMYLCASSILQGAGNTIYFGEGSWLTVV.

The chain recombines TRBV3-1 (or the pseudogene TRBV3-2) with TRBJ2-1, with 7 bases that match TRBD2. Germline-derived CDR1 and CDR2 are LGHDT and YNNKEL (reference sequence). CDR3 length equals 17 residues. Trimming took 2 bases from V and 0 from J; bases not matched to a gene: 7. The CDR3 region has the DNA TGTGCCAGCAGCCAATGGGAGGGAGTAAGCTCCTACAATGAGCAGTTCTTC. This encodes CASSQWEGVSSYNEQFF.

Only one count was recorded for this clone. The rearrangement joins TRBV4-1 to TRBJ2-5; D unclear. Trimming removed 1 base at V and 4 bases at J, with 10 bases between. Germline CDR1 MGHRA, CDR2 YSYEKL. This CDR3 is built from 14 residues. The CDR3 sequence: CASSQVPRLETQYF. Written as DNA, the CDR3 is TGCGCCAGCAGCCAAGTTCCTAGACTAGAGACCCAGTACTTC.

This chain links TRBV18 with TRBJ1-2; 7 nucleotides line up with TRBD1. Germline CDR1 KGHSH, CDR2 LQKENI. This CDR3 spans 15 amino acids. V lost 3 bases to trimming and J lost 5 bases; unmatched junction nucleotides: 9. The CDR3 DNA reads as TGTGCCAGCTCACCTACCGGGACAGCTGAATATGGCTACACCTTC. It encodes CASSPTGTAEYGYTF.

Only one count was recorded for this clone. CDR3 loop: CASSKGGGCAEAFF. In nucleotides, the CDR3 is TGTGCCAGCAGCAAAGGTGGGGGCTGCGCTGAAGCTTTCTTT. This chain connects TRBV21-1 to TRBJ1-1; the D call of TRBD1 is as the table states it, not checked on the DNA. TRBV21-1 is reported as a pseudogene. This CDR3 has 14 amino acids.

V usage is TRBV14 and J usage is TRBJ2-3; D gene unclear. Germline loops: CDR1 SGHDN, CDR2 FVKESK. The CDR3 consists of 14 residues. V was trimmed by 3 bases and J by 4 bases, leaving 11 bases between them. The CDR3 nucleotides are TGTGCCAGCAGCCAGACCCTAGTAGCAGATACGCAGTATTTT. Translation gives CASSQTLVADTQYF.

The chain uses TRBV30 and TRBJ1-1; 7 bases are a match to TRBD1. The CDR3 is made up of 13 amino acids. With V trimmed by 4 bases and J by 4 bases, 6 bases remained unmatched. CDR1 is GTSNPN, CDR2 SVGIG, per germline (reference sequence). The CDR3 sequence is CAWTIGGGTEAFF. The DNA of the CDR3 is TGTGCCTGGACGATAGGGGGCGGCACTGAAGCTTTCTTT.

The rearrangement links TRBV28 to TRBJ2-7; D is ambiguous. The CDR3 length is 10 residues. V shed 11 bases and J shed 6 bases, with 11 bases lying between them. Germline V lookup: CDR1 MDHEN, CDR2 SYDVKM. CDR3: CAPRGSEQYF. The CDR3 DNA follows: TGTGCCCCGCGTGGTTCCGAGCAGTACTTC.